This TCR beta chain was sequenced during a study of shared clonotypes between healthy human individuals. The assay was immunoSEQ multiplex PCR, and TCRdb's table has in-frame clones only and misses some. The table has 1,100,000 or so clones, around 82% seen once. The germline V and J ends were trimmed by 3 bases and 6 bases, with 11 bases remaining between them. The CDR3 length is 13 residues. Germline lookup yields CDR1 SGHVS and CDR2 FQNEAQ. Sequenced input: memory CD4+ T cells from PBMCs. Subset: CD45RA-negative fraction. This chain joins TRBV7-8 and TRBJ1-1; D is undetermined. The receptor's source is a man between 18 and 35 years old in good health. Some clones in this sample may be carry-over from other donors' samples. CDR3 sequence: CASSFVDSSEAFF. CDR3 nucleotide sequence: TGTGCCAGCAGCTTCGTGGACTCGTCTGAAGCTTTCTTT.